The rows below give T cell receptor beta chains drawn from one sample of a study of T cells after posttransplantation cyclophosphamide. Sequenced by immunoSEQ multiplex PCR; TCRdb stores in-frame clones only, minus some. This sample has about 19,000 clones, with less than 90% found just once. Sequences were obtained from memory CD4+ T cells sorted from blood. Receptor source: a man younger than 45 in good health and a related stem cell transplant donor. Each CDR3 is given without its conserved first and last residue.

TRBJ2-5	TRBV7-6	ASSLAGLARQETQY
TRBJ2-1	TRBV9	ASSVSPLTGTGGDGPGSYNEQF
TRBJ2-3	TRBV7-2	ASSSSAASRDTQY
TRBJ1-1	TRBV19	ASSKEGGTEAF
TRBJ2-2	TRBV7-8	ASSSSRTGNTGELF
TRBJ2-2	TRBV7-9	ASSSQIAGLPGELF
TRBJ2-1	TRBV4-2	ASSQRSGGHYNEQF
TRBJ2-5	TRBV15	ATSIRGETQY
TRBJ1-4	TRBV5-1	ASSSDGMANEKLF
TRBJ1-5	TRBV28	ASSFSLQGGSGPQH
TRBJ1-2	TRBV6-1	ASSEGTAPGDYGYT
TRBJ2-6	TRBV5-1	ASSLGGGGGANVLT
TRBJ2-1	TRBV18	ASSPRQGAGNEQF
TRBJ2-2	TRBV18	ASSPRLGGGELF
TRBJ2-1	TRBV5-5	ASSRRSVSYNEQF
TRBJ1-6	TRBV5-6	ASSPLGDSDSYNSPLH
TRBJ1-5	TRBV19	ASSIWRQGNQPQH
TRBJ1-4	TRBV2	ASSETQEQAQLF